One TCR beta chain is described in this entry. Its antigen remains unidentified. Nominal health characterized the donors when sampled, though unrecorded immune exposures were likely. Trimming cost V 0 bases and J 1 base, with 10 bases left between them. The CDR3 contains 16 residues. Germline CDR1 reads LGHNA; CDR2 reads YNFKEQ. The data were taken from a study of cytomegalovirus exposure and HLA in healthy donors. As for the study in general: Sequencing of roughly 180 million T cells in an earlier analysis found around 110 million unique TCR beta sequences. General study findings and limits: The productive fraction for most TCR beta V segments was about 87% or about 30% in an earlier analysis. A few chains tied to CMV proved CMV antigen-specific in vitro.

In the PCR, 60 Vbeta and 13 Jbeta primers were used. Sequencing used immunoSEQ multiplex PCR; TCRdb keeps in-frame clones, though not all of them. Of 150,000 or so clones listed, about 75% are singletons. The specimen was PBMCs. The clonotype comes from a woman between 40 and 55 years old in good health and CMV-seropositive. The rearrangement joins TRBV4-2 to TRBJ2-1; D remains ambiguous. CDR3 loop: CASSQDILTSYNEQFF. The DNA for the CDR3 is TGTGCCAGCAGCCAAGATATCCTGACTTCCTACAATGAGCAGTTCTTC.